This TCR beta chain comes out of a study of shared clonotypes between healthy human individuals. For the study at large: Per donor, CD8 memory used one plate, CD8 naive used two, CD4 memory used three and CD4 naive used three. Whole-study findings and limits: In this cohort, only blood was sampled, and tissue repertoires likely differ.

Data came from immunoSEQ multiplex PCR; TCRdb stores just in-frame clones and leaves some out. This repertoire shows about 1.1 million clones, approximately 77% found once; its top ten account for more than 0.85%. In germline, CDR1 is WSHSY, CDR2 SAAADI. The CDR3 consists of 13 residues. Trimming took 9 bases from V and 2 from J; bases not matched to a gene: 7. There were no recent acute infections or vaccinations among the donors, who were healthy HIV-negative adults. For this clone: As yet, its antigen is unknown.

V and J are TRBV10-2 and TRBJ2-7; 7 bases agree with TRBD2. The specimen sequenced was memory CD4+ T cells from PBMCs. The subset is: CD45RA-negative fraction. This TCR was recovered from a man aged 18 to 29 in good health. Some clones in this sample may be carry-over from other donors' samples. CDR3 bases: TGCGCCAGTACGAGCGGGGAACCCTACGAGCAGTACTTC. It encodes CASTSGEPYEQYF.